These T cell receptor beta chains were read from a single sample in a study of shared clonotypes between healthy human individuals. TCRdb's copy holds only in-frame clones and misses some; the assay was immunoSEQ multiplex PCR. This sample has some 600,000 clones, with 90% to 97% found just once. The source material was naive CD8+ T cells sorted from blood. The receptors originated from a woman in her twenties or thirties in good health. Both conserved end residues are part of each CDR3. The D gene is left open where the match is weak. Size values are once, few and many counts, or a class for expanded clones, and some rows have none.

size: .; J: TRBJ1-4; V: TRBV27; D: TRBD1; CDR3: CASSFYRDSLRRNEKLFF; DNA: TGTGCCAGCAGTTTCTACCGGGACAGCCTCCGGAGAAATGAAAAACTGTTTTTT
size: .; J: TRBJ2-3; V: TRBV7-9; D: .; CDR3: CASRFPDTQYF; DNA: TGTGCCAGCAGGTTCCCAGATACGCAGTATTTT
size: .; J: TRBJ2-2; V: TRBV6-5; D: .; CDR3: CASSYGSITGELFF; DNA: TGTGCCAGCAGTTACGGGTCGATCACCGGGGAGCTGTTTTTT
size: .; J: TRBJ1-4; V: TRBV28; D: .; CDR3: CASSTMTRLSTNEKLFF; DNA: TGTGCCAGCAGCACGATGACAAGACTCTCAACTAATGAAAAACTGTTTTTT
size: .; J: TRBJ1-1; V: TRBV4-1; D: .; CDR3: CASSQESANTEAFF; DNA: TGCGCCAGCAGCCAAGAATCAGCGAACACTGAAGCTTTCTTT
size: .; J: TRBJ2-1; V: TRBV19; D: TRBD2; CDR3: CASSGLEGRNEQFF; DNA: TGTGCCAGTAGTGGACTAGAGGGGAGGAATGAGCAGTTCTTC
size: .; J: TRBJ1-1; V: TRBV9; D: .; CDR3: CASSVQGFTEAFF; DNA: TGTGCCAGCAGCGTCCAGGGGTTCACTGAAGCTTTCTTT
size: .; J: TRBJ1-5; V: TRBV9; D: .; CDR3: CASSVGMNQPQHF; DNA: TGTGCCAGCAGCGTAGGGATGAATCAGCCCCAGCATTTT
size: .; J: TRBJ2-5; V: TRBV28; D: .; CDR3: CATQTSPGRETQYF; DNA: TGTGCCACCCAGACTAGTCCCGGTCGAGAGACCCAGTACTTC
size: .; J: TRBJ2-2; V: TRBV11-2; D: .; CDR3: CASSFGDSGELFF; DNA: TGTGCCAGCAGCTTCGGTGATTCCGGGGAGCTGTTTTTT
size: .; J: TRBJ1-4; V: TRBV2; D: .; CDR3: CASSEARGTSNEKLFF; DNA: TGTGCCAGCAGTGAAGCCCGGGGGACCTCTAATGAAAAACTGTTTTTT
size: .; J: TRBJ2-5; V: TRBV10-3; D: TRBD1; CDR3: CAISIGQGAETQYF; DNA: TGTGCCATCAGCATCGGACAGGGGGCAGAGACCCAGTACTTC
size: .; J: TRBJ2-7; V: TRBV11-2; D: .; CDR3: CASSFGTSYEQYF; DNA: TGTGCCAGCAGCTTCGGTACCTCCTACGAGCAGTACTTC
size: .; J: TRBJ2-1; V: TRBV19; D: .; CDR3: CASSIAGSSYNEQFF; DNA: TGTGCCAGTAGTATAGCGGGGAGCTCCTACAATGAGCAGTTCTTC
size: .; J: TRBJ1-3; V: TRBV5-6; D: .; CDR3: CASSPGHSGNTIYF; DNA: TGTGCCAGCAGCCCCGGGCACTCTGGAAACACCATATATTTT
size: .; J: TRBJ2-6; V: TRBV28; D: .; CDR3: CPAGPIARSGANVLTF; DNA: TGTCCCGCGGGGCCCATAGCCAGGTCTGGGGCCAACGTCCTGACTTTC
size: .; J: TRBJ2-2; V: TRBV5-6; D: TRBD1; CDR3: CASRPGTGLYTGELFF; DNA: TGTGCCAGCAGACCCGGGACAGGGCTATACACCGGGGAGCTGTTTTTT
size: .; J: TRBJ2-7; V: TRBV28; D: .; CDR3: CASSPRGLGETEQYF; DNA: TGTGCCAGCAGTCCGAGGGGTTTGGGGGAGACGGAGCAGTACTTC
size: .; J: TRBJ2-7; V: TRBV7-8; D: TRBD2; CDR3: CASSSMVGTSGNYEQYF; DNA: TGTGCCAGCAGCTCCATGGTGGGGACTAGCGGAAACTACGAGCAGTACTTC
size: .; J: TRBJ1-2; V: TRBV2; D: .; CDR3: CASSPLVSLANYGYTF; DNA: TGTGCCAGCAGCCCTCTAGTCAGTTTAGCTAACTATGGCTACACCTTC
size: .; J: TRBJ2-7; V: TRBV2; D: TRBD1; CDR3: CASSLDRANEQYF; DNA: TGTGCCAGCAGTCTGGACAGGGCCAACGAGCAGTACTTC
size: .; J: TRBJ2-1; V: TRBV19; D: .; CDR3: CASSDSGRSSYNEQFF; DNA: TGTGCCAGTAGTGATAGCGGCAGGAGCTCCTACAATGAGCAGTTCTTC
size: .; J: TRBJ2-1; V: TRBV2; D: TRBD2; CDR3: CASSGSGWRLAGKNEQFF; DNA: TGTGCCAGCAGTGGCTCGGGTTGGAGACTAGCGGGGAAGAATGAGCAGTTCTTC
size: .; J: TRBJ1-5; V: TRBV15; D: .; CDR3: CATSSSIGQPQHF; DNA: TGTGCCACCAGCAGCTCGATAGGGCAGCCCCAGCATTTT
size: .; J: TRBJ2-2; V: TRBV28; D: .; CDR3: CASSLIGSNTGELFF; DNA: TGTGCCAGCAGTTTAATCGGCTCGAACACCGGGGAGCTGTTTTTT
size: .; J: TRBJ1-1; V: TRBV28; D: .; CDR3: CASSRGIPNTEAFF; DNA: TGTGCCAGCAGTAGGGGGATCCCGAACACTGAAGCTTTCTTT
size: .; J: TRBJ1-1; V: TRBV14; D: .; CDR3: CASSPISEGDTEAFF; DNA: TGTGCCAGCAGCCCCATCTCCGAAGGGGACACTGAAGCTTTCTTT
size: .; J: TRBJ2-7; V: TRBV11-2; D: TRBD1; CDR3: CASSILRDSSYEQYF; DNA: TGTGCCAGCAGCATCCTCCGGGACAGTTCCTACGAGCAGTACTTC
size: .; J: TRBJ2-7; V: TRBV18; D: .; CDR3: CASSPSGGYEQYF; DNA: TGTGCCAGCTCACCTTCAGGGGGGTACGAGCAGTACTTC
size: .; J: TRBJ1-3; V: TRBV28; D: .; CDR3: CASSSTASGNTIYF; DNA: TGTGCCAGCAGTTCGACCGCCTCTGGAAACACCATATATTTT
size: once; J: TRBJ1-4; V: TRBV5-1; D: .; CDR3: CASSLVGGRANEKLFF; DNA: TGCGCCAGCAGCTTGGTCGGGGGGCGAGCTAATGAAAAACTGTTTTTT
size: .; J: TRBJ2-2; V: TRBV5-8; D: .; CDR3: CASNKGGVLIGELFF; DNA: TGTGCCAGCAACAAAGGCGGGGTTCTTATCGGGGAGCTGTTTTTT